These T cell receptor beta chains were read from a single sample in a study of blood T cell repertoires in COVID-19. This table comes from immunoSEQ multiplex PCR, and its TCRdb copy is limited to in-frame clones, with some not included. Among about 100,000 clones listed, approximately 88% were seen once. The sequenced material came from peripheral blood. These TCRs come from a human donor in a cohort sampled during active COVID-19. Both conserved end residues are part of each CDR3. The order of the fields is V gene, D gene, J gene, CDR3 length, CDR3 protein, CDR3 DNA. D genes are given only for firm matches.

TRBV7-8	TRBD1	TRBJ1-6	21	CASSLFAKRDRVFSYNSPLHF	TGTGCCAGCAGCTTATTCGCCAAGCGGGACAGGGTTTTCTCCTATAATTCACCCCTCCACTTT
TRBV18	.	TRBJ2-3	14	CASSPELVTDTQYF	TGTGCCAGCTCACCGGAACTAGTCACAGATACGCAGTATTTT
TRBV11-3	.	TRBJ1-4	17	CASSLGTLRATNEKLFF	TGTGCCAGCAGCCTGGGGACATTAAGGGCAACTAATGAAAAACTGTTTTTT
TRBV6-1	TRBD1	TRBJ1-2	14	CASSENRDRVGYTF	TGTGCCAGCAGTGAGAACCGGGACAGAGTCGGCTACACCTTC
TRBV9	.	TRBJ2-2	14	CASTPSQGAGELFF	TGTGCCAGCACCCCAAGTCAGGGCGCCGGGGAGCTGTTTTTT
TRBV7-2	TRBD2	TRBJ2-7	14	CASSPRTSGGEQYF	TGTGCCAGCAGCCCCCGGACTAGCGGGGGCGAGCAGTACTTC
TRBV7-2	.	TRBJ2-1	14	CASSLLTGYNEQFF	TGTGCCAGCAGCTTGCTAACAGGATACAATGAGCAGTTCTTC
TRBV13	TRBD1	TRBJ1-1	15	CASSSRQGSGTEAFF	TGTGCCAGCAGCTCTAGACAGGGATCCGGCACTGAAGCTTTCTTT
TRBV9	.	TRBJ1-2	13	CASSPTAGYGYTF	TGTGCCAGCAGCCCGACGGCGGGCTATGGCTACACCTTC
TRBV19	.	TRBJ2-2	14	CASNRVSDTGELFF	TGTGCCAGTAACAGGGTTTCGGACACCGGGGAGCTGTTTTTT
TRBV27	TRBD1	TRBJ2-5	13	CTDRGGSPETQYF	TGTACTGACAGGGGGGGATCTCCGGAGACCCAGTACTTC
TRBV5-1	.	TRBJ1-6	15	CASSLEGQGNSPLHF	TGCGCCAGCAGCTTGGAAGGCCAGGGGAATTCACCCCTCCACTTT
TRBV11-2	.	TRBJ1-1	14	CASSLQASGTEAFF	TGTGCCAGCAGCTTACAGGCGTCGGGGACTGAAGCTTTCTTT